This TCR beta chain was documented in a study of CD8 T cells in ankylosing spondylitis. Study-level findings and limits: Blood of patients with ankylosing spondylitis appeared to be characterized by a TCR beta motif of eight highly homologous variants.

MiXCR, applied by TCRdb to the 5' RACE reads, yields one record per CDR3 protein. The sample has about 220,000 distinct CDR3 sequences; about 17% are singletons. Note on this clonotype: No antigen is known for it.

CDR1 is KGHDR and CDR2 is SFDVKD in the germline V gene. This CDR3 spans 18 amino acids. Unmatched junction bases numbered 10, after V lost 4 bases and J lost 0 bases. This TCR came from a male donor with ankylosing spondylitis. The chain is built from TRBV24-1 and TRBJ2-3, with TRBD2 matching over 9 bases. The sequencing sample was made of blood, either unsorted or a sorted T cell fraction (not recorded which). The CDR3 loop reads CATSDLEPSGDSTDTQYF. Written as DNA, the CDR3 is TGTGCCACCAGTGACTTAGAGCCTAGCGGGGATAGCACAGATACGCAGTATTTT.